The clone carrying this T cell receptor beta chain has a single count. Its antigen is unidentified. These data belong to a study of response to subunit inactivated influenza vaccine. Each CDR3 protein gets one entry after TCRdb re-called the RT-PCR reads with MiXCR. Of roughly 760,000 distinct CDR3 sequences detected, 21% appear once; the ten largest clones hold about a tenth. The V gene end was trimmed by 5 bases and the J gene end by 5 bases; junction bases not matched to a gene: 7. The CDR3 contains 14 residues. Germline assignment: CDR1 SGHTA and CDR2 FQGNSA. The study's findings and limits: Few new T cells, the authors suggested, are recruited by each seasonal influenza vaccination.

The sample was PBMCs from blood, taken 5 to 6 days after vaccination. This rearrangement joins TRBV7-2 to TRBJ1-1; 8 bases match TRBD1. The clonotype comes from a man over 45 who received an inactivated influenza vaccine. The CDR3 sequence is CASSPGGGFTEAFF. The CDR3 nucleotides are TGTGCCAGCAGCCCAGGGGGCGGCTTTACTGAAGCTTTCTTT.